This T cell receptor (beta chain) was observed in a study of cytomegalovirus exposure and HLA in healthy donors. Details on this clone: As yet, its antigen is unknown.

TCRdb keeps only in-frame clones here, not all; method: immunoSEQ multiplex PCR. The data show around 94,000 clones, approximately 94% seen once. Study-level results: Cytomegalovirus-associated status was assigned to about 160 TCR beta chains. Among the CMV-associated chains, three were confirmed in vitro as specific for CMV antigens. Using the classifier, cytomegalovirus status was reportedly diagnosed with high specificity and sensitivity. The dataset shows that most TCR sequences were rare, while some public TCRs occurred in many donors.

The sequenced sample was PBMCs. The TCR was taken from a woman aged 18-30 years in good health and CMV-seronegative.

This chain's CDR3 is CASSGNYGYTF. The CDR3, as DNA: TGTGCCAGCTCGGGTAACTATGGCTACACCTTC. The chain employs TRBV11-2 and TRBJ1-2; D is uncertain. CDR3 length equals 11 residues. Germline CDR1 is SGHAT and CDR2 is FQNNGV. Trimming left V 8 bases short and J 1 base short, with 5 bases between.